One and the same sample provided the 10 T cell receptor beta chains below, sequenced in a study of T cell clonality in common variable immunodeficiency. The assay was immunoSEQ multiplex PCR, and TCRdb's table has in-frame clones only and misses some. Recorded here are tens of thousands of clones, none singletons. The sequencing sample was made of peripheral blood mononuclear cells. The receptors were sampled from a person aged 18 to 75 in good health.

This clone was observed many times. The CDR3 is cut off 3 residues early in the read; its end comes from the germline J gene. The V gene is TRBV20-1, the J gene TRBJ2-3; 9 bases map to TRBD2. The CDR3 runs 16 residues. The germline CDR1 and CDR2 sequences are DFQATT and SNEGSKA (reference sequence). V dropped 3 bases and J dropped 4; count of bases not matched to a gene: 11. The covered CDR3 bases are TGCAGTGCTAGTCGCATAGCGGGAGTAGTTTCAGATACG. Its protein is CSASRIAGVVSDT. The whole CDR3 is CSASRIAGVVSDTQYF.

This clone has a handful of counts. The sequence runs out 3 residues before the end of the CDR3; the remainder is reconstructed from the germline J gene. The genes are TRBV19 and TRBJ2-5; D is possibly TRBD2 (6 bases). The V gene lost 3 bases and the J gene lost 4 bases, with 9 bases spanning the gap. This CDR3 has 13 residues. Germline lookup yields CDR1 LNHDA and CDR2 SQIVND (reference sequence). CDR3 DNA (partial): TGTGCCAGTAGTATTGGACTACTAGAGACC. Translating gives CASSIGLLET. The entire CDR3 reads CASSIGLLETQYF.

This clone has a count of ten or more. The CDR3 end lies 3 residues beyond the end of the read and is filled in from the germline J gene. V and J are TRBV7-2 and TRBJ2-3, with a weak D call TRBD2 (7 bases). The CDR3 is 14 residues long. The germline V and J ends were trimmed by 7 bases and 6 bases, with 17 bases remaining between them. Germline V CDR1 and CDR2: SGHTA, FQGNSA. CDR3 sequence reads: CASTEGGAVDTQYF. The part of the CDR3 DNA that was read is TGTGCCAGCACTGAGGGGGGGGCGGTGGATACG. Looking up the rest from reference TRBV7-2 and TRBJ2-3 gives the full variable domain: GAGVSQSPSNKVTEKGKDVELRCDPISGHTALYWYRQSLGQGLEFLIYFQGNSAPDKSGLPSDRFSAERTGGSVSTLTIQRTQQEDSAVYLCASTEGGAVDTQYFGPGTRLTVL.

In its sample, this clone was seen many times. The CDR3: CSAREAGYVYGYTF. The CDR3 bases that were read are TGCAGTGCTAGAGAGGCAGGGTATGTCTATGGC. The chain is built from TRBV20-1 and TRBJ1-2; maybe TRBD1 (5 bases). The read is 3 residues too short to cover the CDR3 end, so that end is filled in from the germline J gene. The length of the CDR3 is 14 residues. V was clipped by 0 bases and J by 4 bases, with 12 bases between them. The germline V gene encodes CDR1 DFQATT and CDR2 SNEGSKA (reference sequence).

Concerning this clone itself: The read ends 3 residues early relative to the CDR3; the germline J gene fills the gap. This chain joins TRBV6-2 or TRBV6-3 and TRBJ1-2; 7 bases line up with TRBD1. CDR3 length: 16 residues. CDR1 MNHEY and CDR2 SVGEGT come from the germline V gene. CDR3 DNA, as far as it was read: TGTGCCAGCAGTCACCGATACGACGGGACAGCCTACGAC. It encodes CASSHRYDGTAYD. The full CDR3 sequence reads CASSHRYDGTAYDYTF.

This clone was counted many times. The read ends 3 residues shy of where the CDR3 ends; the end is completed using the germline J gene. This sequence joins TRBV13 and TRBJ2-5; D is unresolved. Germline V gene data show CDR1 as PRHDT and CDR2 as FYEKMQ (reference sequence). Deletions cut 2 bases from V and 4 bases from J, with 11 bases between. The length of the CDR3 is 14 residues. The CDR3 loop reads CASSLRLQGETQYF. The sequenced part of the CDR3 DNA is TGTGCCAGCAGCTTAAGATTACAAGGAGAGACC.

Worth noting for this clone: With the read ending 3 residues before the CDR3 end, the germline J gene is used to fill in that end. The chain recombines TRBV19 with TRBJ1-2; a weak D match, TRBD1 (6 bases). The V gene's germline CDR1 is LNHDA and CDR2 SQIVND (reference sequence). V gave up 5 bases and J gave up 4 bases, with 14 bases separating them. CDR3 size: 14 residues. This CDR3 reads CASSSGGGPYGYTF. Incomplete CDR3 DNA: TGTGCCAGTAGTTCGGGAGGGGGACCCTATGGC.

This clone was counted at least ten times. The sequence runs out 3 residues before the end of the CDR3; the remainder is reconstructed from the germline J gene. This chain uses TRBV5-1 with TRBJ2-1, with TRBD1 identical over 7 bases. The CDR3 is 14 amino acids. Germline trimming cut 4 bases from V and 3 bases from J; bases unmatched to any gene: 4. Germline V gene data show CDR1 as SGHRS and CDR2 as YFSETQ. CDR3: CASSPGTDYNEQFF. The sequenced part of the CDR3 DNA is TGCGCCAGCAGCCCTGGGACAGACTACAATGAG.

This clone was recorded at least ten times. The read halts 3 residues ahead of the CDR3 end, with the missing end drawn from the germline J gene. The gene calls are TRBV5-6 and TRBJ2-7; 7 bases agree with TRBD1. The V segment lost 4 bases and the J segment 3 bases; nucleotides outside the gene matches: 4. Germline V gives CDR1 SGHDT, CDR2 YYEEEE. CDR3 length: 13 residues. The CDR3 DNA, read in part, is TGTGCCAGCAGCCTCACAGGGGTCTACGAG. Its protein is CASSLTGVYE. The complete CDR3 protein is CASSLTGVYEQYF.

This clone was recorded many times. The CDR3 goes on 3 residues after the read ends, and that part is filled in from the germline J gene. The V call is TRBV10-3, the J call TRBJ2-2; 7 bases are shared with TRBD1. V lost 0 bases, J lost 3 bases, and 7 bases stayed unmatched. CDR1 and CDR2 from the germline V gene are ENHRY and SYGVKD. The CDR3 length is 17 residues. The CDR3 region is CAISESGTDGDTGELFF. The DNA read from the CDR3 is TGTGCCATCAGTGAGTCGGGGACAGATGGGGACACCGGGGAG.